This T cell receptor beta chain was observed in a study of blood T cells in healthy people across ages. CDR1 MNHEY and CDR2 SVGAGI come from the germline V gene. This CDR3 comprises 15 residues. Trimming left V 5 bases short and J 5 bases short, with 15 bases between. The use of a sample-barcoded 5' primer and a J-beta primer mix characterized a second PCR of about 7 to 12 cycles. A single record per CDR3 protein comes from TCRdb applying MiXCR to the 5' RACE reads. The sample lists 650,000 to 700,000 distinct CDR3 sequences, less than 40% occurring once. The clonotype comes from an elderly woman in good health. Sequenced: blood. The chain carries TRBV6-5 and TRBJ2-2; D is possibly TRBD1 (6 bases). The CDR3 is CASSRGTGLTGELFF. The CDR3 bases are TGTGCCAGCAGTAGGGGTACAGGGCTTACCGGGGAGCTGTTTTTT.